The clone carrying this T cell receptor (beta chain) came up once. This entry comes from a study of circulating and synovial CD4+ cells in juvenile arthritis. Germline values: CDR1 GTSNPN, CDR2 SVGIG (reference sequence). This CDR3 region has 14 residues. V shed 1 base, J shed 4 bases, and the junction held 6 bases outside the gene matches. Generated by immunoSEQ multiplex PCR, the TCRdb table keeps only in-frame clones and is missing some. The table has 36,000 or so clones, about 94% seen once; the top ten hold less than 0.8%. The origin of this receptor is a human donor with juvenile idiopathic arthritis. V usage is TRBV30 and J usage is TRBJ1-2, with 7 bases fitting TRBD1. Material for sequencing was CD4+ T cells from blood. DNA for the CDR3: TGTGCCTGGAGTGGGACAGGCGTTACCTATGGCTACACCTTC. Translated, it gives CAWSGTGVTYGYTF.